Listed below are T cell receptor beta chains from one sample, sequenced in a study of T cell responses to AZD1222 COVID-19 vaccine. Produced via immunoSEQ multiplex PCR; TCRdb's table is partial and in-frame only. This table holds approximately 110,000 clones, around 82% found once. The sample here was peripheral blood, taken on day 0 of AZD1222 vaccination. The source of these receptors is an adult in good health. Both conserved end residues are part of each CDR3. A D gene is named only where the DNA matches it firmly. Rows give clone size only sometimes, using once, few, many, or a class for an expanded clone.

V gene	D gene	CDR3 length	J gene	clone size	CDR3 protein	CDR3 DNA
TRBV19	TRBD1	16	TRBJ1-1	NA	CASSIETLDREAEAFF	TGTGCCAGTAGTATAGAAACACTGGACAGGGAGGCTGAAGCTTTCTTT
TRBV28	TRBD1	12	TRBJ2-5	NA	CASQGARETQYF	TGTGCCAGCCAGGGGGCCCGGGAGACCCAGTACTTC
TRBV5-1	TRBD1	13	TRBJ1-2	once	CASSPQGEGGYTF	TGCGCCAGCAGTCCACAGGGGGAAGGTGGCTACACCTTC
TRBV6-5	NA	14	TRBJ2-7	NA	CASSYGSVSYEQYF	TGTGCCAGCAGTTACGGCTCTGTTTCCTACGAGCAGTACTTC
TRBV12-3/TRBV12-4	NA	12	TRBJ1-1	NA	CASSLTGAEAFF	TGTGCCAGCAGCCTGACAGGAGCTGAAGCTTTCTTT
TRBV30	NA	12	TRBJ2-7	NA	CAWSVLGYEQYF	TGTGCCTGGAGTGTACTAGGGTACGAGCAGTACTTC
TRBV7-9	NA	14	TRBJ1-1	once	CASSLLGSGTEAFF	TGTGCCAGCAGCTTATTGGGTTCGGGCACTGAAGCTTTCTTT
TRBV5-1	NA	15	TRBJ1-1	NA	CASQSGRVGNTEAFF	TGCGCCAGCCAGTCAGGGCGCGTGGGGAACACTGAAGCTTTCTTT
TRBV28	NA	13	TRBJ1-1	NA	CASVRDTYTEAFF	TGTGCCAGCGTCCGGGACACCTACACTGAAGCTTTCTTT
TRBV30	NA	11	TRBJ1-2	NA	CAWEGNYGYTF	TGTGCCTGGGAAGGGAACTATGGCTACACCTTC
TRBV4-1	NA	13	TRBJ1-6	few	CASSQDLASPLHF	TGCGCCAGCAGCCAAGACCTCGCATCACCCCTCCACTTT
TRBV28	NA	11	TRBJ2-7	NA	CASSNHYEQYF	TGTGCCAGCAGTAACCACTACGAGCAGTACTTC
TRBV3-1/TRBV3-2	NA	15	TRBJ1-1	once	CASSQGSAGGTEAFF	TGTGCCAGCAGCCAAGGGTCGGCGGGGGGCACTGAAGCTTTCTTT
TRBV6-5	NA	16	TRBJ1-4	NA	CASSYGFRQSDEKLFF	TGTGCCAGCAGTTACGGTTTCCGACAGAGCGATGAAAAACTGTTTTTT
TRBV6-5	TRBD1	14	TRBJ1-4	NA	CASSSTGSGEKLFF	TGTGCCAGCAGTTCGACAGGGTCGGGTGAAAAACTGTTTTTT
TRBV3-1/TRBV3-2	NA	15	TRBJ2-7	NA	CASSQGAGTMYEQYF	TGTGCCAGCAGCCAAGGGGCGGGGACCATGTACGAGCAGTACTTC
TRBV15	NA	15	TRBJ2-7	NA	CATSRDLIGSYEQYF	TGTGCCACCAGCAGAGATTTAATCGGTTCCTACGAGCAGTACTTC
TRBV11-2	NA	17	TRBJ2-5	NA	CASSLAGAGPPQETQYF	TGTGCCAGCAGCTTAGCCGGGGCGGGTCCTCCCCAAGAGACCCAGTACTTC
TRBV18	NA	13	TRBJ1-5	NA	CASSTGRNQPQHF	TGTGCCAGCTCAACCGGTCGGAATCAGCCCCAGCATTTT
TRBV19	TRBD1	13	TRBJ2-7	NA	CASSSTGGYEQYF	TGTGCCAGTAGTTCGACAGGGGGCTACGAGCAGTACTTC
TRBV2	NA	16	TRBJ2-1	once	CASSEAMAGNYNEQFF	TGTGCCAGCAGTGAAGCGATGGCGGGGAACTACAATGAGCAGTTCTTC
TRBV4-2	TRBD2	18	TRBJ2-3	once	CASSQRLAGGISTDTQYF	TGTGCCAGCAGCCAACGGCTAGCGGGGGGGATTAGCACAGATACGCAGTATTTT
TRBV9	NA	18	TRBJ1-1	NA	CASSVDQRGTSPNTEAFF	TGTGCCAGCAGCGTAGACCAGAGGGGGACGAGCCCTAACACTGAAGCTTTCTTT
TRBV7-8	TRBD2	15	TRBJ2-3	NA	CATTRGSGWSDTQYF	TGTGCCACCACCCGAGGTAGCGGGTGGTCAGATACGCAGTATTTT
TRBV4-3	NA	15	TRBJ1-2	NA	CASSQDSTKNYGYTF	TGCGCCAGCAGCCAAGATTCGACCAAAAACTATGGCTACACCTTC
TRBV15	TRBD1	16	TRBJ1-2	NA	CATSNKAGQGTYGYTF	TGTGCCACCAGCAACAAAGCCGGACAGGGGACCTATGGCTACACCTTC
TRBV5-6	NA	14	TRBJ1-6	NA	CASSFGTYNSPLHF	TGTGCCAGCAGCTTTGGGACCTATAATTCACCCCTCCACTTT
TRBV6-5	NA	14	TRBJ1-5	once	CASSRTAGAQPQHF	TGTGCCAGCAGCCGAACCGCAGGGGCTCAGCCCCAGCATTTT
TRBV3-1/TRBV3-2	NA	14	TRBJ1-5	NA	CASSRGGDLGPQHF	TGTGCCAGCAGCCGAGGAGGCGACCTAGGTCCCCAGCATTTT
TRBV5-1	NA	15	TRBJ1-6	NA	CASSQGRRDNSPLHF	TGCGCCAGCAGCCAGGGCAGACGGGATAATTCACCCCTCCACTTT
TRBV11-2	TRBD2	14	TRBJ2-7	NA	CASSFSGGPDEQYF	TGTGCCAGCAGCTTTTCGGGGGGGCCTGACGAGCAGTACTTC
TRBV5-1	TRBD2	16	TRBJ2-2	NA	CASSFGSRGYTGELFF	TGCGCCAGCAGCTTCGGCTCGCGGGGGTACACCGGGGAGCTGTTTTTT
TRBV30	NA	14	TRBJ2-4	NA	CASRAVVAKNIQYF	TGTGCCTCCCGGGCAGTAGTGGCCAAAAACATTCAGTACTTC
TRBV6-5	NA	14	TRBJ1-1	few	CASSIGHPGPEAFF	TGTGCCAGCAGCATTGGACACCCCGGGCCTGAAGCTTTCTTT
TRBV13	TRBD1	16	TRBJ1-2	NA	CASSSSGTGANYGYTF	TGTGCCAGCAGCTCCTCCGGGACAGGAGCCAACTATGGCTACACCTTC
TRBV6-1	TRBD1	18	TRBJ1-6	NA	CASSEAQGGGLLNSPLHF	TGTGCCAGCAGTGAAGCGCAGGGGGGGGGCCTTCTTAATTCACCCCTCCACTTT